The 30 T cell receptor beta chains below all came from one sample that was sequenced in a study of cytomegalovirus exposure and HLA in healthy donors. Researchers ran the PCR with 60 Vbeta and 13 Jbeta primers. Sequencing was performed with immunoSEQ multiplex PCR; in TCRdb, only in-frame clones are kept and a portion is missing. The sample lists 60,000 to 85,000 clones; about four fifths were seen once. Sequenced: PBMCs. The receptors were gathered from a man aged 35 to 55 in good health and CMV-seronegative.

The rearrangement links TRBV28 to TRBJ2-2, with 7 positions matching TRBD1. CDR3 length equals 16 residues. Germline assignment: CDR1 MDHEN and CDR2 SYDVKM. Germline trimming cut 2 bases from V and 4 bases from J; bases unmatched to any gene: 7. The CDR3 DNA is TGTGCCAGCAGTTTACCTCCCGGGACAGCCACCGGGGAGCTGTTTTTT. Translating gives CASSLPPGTATGELFF.

The DNA for the CDR3 is TGTGCCAGCAGCCCTCGAGGTCCCAGCTTCTATGGCTACACCTTC. Translating it yields CASSPRGPSFYGYTF. The chain links TRBV14 to TRBJ1-2; no reliable D call. CDR1 SGHDN and CDR2 FVKESK come from the germline V gene. V lost 4 bases, J lost 4 bases, and 16 bases lay in between. This CDR3 spans 15 amino acids.

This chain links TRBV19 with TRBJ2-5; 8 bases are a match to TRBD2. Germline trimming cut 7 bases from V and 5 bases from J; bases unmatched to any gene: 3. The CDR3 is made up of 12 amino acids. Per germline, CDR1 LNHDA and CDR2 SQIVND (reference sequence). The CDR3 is CASNGGGETQYF. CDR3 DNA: TGTGCCAGTAACGGGGGGGGTGAGACCCAGTACTTC. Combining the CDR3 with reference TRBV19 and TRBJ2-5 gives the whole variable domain DGGITQSPKYLFRKEGQNVTLSCEQNLNHDAMYWYRQDPGQGLRLIYYSQIVNDFQKGDIAEGYSVSREKKESFPLTVTSAQKNPTAFYLCASNGGGETQYFGPGTRLLVL.

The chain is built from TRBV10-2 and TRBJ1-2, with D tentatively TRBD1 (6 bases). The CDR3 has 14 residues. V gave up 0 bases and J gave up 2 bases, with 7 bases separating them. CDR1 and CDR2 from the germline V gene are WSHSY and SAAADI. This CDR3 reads CASSESRGNYGYTF. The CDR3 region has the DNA TGCGCCAGCAGTGAGTCGAGGGGGAACTATGGCTACACCTTC.

The CDR3 DNA follows: TGTGCCAGCAGACCCTACAGGGGGTCCTACGAGCAGTACTTC. Translating gives CASRPYRGSYEQYF. The chain is built from TRBV6-5 and TRBJ2-7, with 8 bases aligning to TRBD1. From germline, CDR1 is MNHEY and CDR2 SVGAGI. V shed 6 bases and J 1 base; nucleotides not matched to a gene: 5. This CDR3 spans 14 amino acids.

CDR3 bases: TGTGCCAGCAGCACGCGGCGTTCTCCGGGACATTATAGCAATCAGCCCCAGCATTTT. Residues: CASSTRRSPGHYSNQPQHF. This chain joins TRBV7-2 and TRBJ1-5, with D maybe TRBD1 (6 bases). The length of the CDR3 is 19 residues. Germline V gene sequence: CDR1 SGHTA, CDR2 FQGNSA. The ends were cut back, 5 bases at V and 0 bases at J, with 23 bases in the middle.

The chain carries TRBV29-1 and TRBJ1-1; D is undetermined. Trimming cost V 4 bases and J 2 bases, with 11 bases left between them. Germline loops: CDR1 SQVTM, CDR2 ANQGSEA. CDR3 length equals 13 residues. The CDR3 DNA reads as TGCAGCGTTGTTACGGGGTCCAACACTGAAGCTTTCTTT. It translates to CSVVTGSNTEAFF.

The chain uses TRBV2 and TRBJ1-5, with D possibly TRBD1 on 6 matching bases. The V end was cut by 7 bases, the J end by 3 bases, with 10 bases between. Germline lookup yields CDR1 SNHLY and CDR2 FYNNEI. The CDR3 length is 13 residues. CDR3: CASKRDTNQPQHF. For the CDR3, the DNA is TGTGCCAGCAAACGGGACACCAATCAGCCCCAGCATTTT. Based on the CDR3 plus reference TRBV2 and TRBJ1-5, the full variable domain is EPEVTQTPSHQVTQMGQEVILRCVPISNHLYFYWYRQILGQKVEFLVSFYNNEISEKSEIFDDQFSVERPDGSNFTLKIRSTKLEDSAMYFCASKRDTNQPQHFGDGTRLSIL.

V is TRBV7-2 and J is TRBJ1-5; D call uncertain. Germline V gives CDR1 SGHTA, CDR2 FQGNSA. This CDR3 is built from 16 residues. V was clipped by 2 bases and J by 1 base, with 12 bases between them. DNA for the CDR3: TGTGCCAGCAGCTTACGGGTGGACTGGAGCAATCAGCCCCAGCATTTT. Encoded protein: CASSLRVDWSNQPQHF. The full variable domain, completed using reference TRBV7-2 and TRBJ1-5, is GAGVSQSPSNKVTEKGKDVELRCDPISGHTALYWYRQSLGQGLEFLIYFQGNSAPDKSGLPSDRFSAERTGGSVSTLTIQRTQQEDSAVYLCASSLRVDWSNQPQHFGDGTRLSIL.

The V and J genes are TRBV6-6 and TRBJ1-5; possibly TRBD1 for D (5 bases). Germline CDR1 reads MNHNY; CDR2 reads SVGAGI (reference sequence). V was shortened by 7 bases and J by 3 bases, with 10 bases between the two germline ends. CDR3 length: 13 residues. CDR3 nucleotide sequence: TGTGCCAGCAATGCAGGGAACAATCAGCCCCAGCATTTT. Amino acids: CASNAGNNQPQHF.

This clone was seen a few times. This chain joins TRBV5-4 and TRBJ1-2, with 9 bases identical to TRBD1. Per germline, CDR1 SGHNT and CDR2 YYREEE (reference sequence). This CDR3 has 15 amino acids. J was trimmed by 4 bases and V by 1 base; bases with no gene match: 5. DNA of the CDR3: TGTGCCAGCAGCTTGACAGGGGGCTCCCCCTATGGCTACACCTTC. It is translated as CASSLTGGSPYGYTF.

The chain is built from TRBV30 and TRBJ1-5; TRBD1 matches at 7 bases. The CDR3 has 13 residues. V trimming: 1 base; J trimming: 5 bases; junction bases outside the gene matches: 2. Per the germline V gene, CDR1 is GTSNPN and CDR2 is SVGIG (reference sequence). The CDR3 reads CAWSGDRYQPQHF. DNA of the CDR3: TGTGCCTGGAGTGGGGACAGATATCAGCCCCAGCATTTT. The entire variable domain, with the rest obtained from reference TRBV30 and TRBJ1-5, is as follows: SQTIHQWPATLVQPVGSPLSLECTVEGTSNPNLYWYRQAAGRGLQLLFYSVGIGQISSEVPQNLSASRPQDRQFILSSKKLLLSDSGFYLCAWSGDRYQPQHFGDGTRLSIL.

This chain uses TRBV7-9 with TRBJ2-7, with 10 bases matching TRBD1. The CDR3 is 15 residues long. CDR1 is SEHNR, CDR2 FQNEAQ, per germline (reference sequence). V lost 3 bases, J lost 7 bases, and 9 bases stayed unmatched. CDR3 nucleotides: TGTGCCAGCAGCTTGCCCGGGACAGGGGTTTTGGAGCAGTACTTC. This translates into CASSLPGTGVLEQYF. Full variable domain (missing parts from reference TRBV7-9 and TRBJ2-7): DTGVSQNPRHKITKRGQNVTFRCDPISEHNRLYWYRQTLGQGPEFLTYFQNEAQLEKSRLLSDRFSAERPKGSFSTLEIQRTEQGDSAMYLCASSLPGTGVLEQYFGPGTRLTVT.

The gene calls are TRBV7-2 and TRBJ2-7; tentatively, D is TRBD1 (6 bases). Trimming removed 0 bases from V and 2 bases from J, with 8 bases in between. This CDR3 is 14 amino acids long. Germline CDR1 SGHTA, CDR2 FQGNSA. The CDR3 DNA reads TGTGCCAGCAGCTTAGCCGGACAGACCTACGAGCAGTACTTC. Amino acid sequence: CASSLAGQTYEQYF.

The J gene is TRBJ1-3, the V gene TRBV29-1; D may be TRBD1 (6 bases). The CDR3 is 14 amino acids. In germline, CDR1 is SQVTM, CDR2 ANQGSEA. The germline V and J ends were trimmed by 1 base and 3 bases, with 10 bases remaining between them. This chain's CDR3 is CSVEGSGVGNTIYF. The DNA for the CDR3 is TGCAGCGTTGAAGGGTCAGGGGTTGGAAACACCATATATTTT.

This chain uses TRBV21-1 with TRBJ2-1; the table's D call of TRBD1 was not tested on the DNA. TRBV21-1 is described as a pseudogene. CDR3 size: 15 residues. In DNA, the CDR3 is TGTGCCAGCAGCAAATTCGGAACAGGGCCAAATGAGCAGTTCTTC. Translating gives CASSKFGTGPNEQFF.

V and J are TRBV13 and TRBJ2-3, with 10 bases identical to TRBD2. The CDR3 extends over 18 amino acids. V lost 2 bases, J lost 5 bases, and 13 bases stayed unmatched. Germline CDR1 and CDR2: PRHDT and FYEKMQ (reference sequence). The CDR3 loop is CASSLSASGGVQGDTQYF. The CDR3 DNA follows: TGTGCCAGCAGCTTATCGGCGAGCGGGGGGGTCCAGGGAGATACGCAGTATTTT. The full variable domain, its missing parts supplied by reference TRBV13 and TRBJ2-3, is AAGVIQSPRHLIKEKRETATLKCYPIPRHDTVYWYQQGPGQDPQFLISFYEKMQSDKGSIPDRFSAQQFSDYHSELNMSSLELGDSALYFCASSLSASGGVQGDTQYFGPGTRLTVL.

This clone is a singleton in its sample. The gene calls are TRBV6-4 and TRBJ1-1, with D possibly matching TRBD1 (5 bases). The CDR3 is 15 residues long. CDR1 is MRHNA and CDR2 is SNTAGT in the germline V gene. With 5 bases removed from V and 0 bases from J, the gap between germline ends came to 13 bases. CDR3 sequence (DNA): TGTGCCAGCAGTAGAACGGGACTTATGAACACTGAAGCTTTCTTT. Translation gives CASSRTGLMNTEAFF.

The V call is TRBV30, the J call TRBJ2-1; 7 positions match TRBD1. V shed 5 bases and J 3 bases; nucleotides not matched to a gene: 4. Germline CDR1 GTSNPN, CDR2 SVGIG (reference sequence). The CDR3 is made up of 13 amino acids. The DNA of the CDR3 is TGTGCCTGGTCGGGACAGTTCTACAATGAGCAGTTCTTC. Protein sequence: CAWSGQFYNEQFF.

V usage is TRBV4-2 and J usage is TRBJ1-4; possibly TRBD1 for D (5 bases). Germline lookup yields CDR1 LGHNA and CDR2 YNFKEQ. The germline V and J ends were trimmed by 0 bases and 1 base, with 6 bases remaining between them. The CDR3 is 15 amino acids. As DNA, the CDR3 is TGTGCCAGCAGCCAAGACAGGGAAACTAATGAAAAACTGTTTTTT. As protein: CASSQDRETNEKLFF.

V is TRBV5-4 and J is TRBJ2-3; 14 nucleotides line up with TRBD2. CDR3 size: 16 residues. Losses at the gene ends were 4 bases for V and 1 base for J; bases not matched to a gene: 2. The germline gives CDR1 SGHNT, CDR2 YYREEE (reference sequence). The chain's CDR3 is CASSRGLAGGTDTQYF. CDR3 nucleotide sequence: TGTGCCAGCAGCCGGGGACTAGCGGGGGGCACAGATACGCAGTATTTT.

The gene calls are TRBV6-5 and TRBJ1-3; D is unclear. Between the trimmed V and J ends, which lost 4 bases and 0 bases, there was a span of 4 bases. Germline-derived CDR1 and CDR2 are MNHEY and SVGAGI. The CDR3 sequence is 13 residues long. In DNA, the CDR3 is TGTGCCAGCAGTTCGAGCTCTGGAAACACCATATATTTT. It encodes CASSSSSGNTIYF.

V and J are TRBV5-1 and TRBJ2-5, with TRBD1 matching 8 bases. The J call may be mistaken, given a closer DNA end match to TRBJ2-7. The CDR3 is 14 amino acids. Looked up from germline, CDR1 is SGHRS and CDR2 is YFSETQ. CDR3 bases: TGCGCCAGCAGCCCGGGACAGGCCCGTTACGAGCAGTACTTC. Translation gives CASSPGQARYEQYF.

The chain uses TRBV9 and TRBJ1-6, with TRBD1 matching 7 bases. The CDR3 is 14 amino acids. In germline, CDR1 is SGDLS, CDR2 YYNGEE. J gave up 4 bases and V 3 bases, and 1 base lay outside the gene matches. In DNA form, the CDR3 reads TGTGCCAGCAGCGCACAGGGGTATAATTCACCCCTCCACTTT. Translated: CASSAQGYNSPLHF. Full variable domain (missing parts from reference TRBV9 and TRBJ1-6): DSGVTQTPKHLITATGQRVTLRCSPRSGDLSVYWYQQSLDQGLQFLIQYYNGEERAKGNILERFSAQQFPDLHSELNLSSLELGDSALYFCASSAQGYNSPLHFGNGTRLTVT.

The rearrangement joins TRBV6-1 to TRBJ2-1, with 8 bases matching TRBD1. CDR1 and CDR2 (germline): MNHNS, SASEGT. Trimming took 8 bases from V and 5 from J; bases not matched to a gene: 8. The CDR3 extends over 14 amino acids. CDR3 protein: CASLSGGSNNEQFF. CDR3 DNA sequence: TGTGCCAGCTTGTCAGGGGGCAGCAACAATGAGCAGTTCTTC.

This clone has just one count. CDR3 DNA: TGTGCCAGCAGCCTCCAGTATACCTACGAGCAGTACTTC. Its translation is CASSLQYTYEQYF. V usage is TRBV11-2 and J usage is TRBJ2-7; D not resolved. Germline CDR1 SGHAT, CDR2 FQNNGV. The CDR3 length is 13 residues. The V end lost 5 bases, the J end lost 2 bases, and 10 bases lay between the germline ends. Looking up the rest from reference TRBV11-2 and TRBJ2-7 gives the full variable domain: EAGVAQSPRYKIIEKRQSVAFWCNPISGHATLYWYQQILGQGPKLLIQFQNNGVVDDSQLPKDRFSAERLKGVDSTLKIQPAKLEDSAVYLCASSLQYTYEQYFGPGTRLTVT.

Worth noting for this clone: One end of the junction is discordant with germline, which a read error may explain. The CDR3 loop is CPSSAQTGYVSEAFF. CDR3 nucleotide sequence: TGTCCCAGCAGCGCCCAGACAGGGTACGTTTCTGAAGCTTTCTTT. The chain employs TRBV11-2 and TRBJ1-1; TRBD1 agrees at 7 bases. In germline, CDR1 is SGHAT, CDR2 FQNNGV. The CDR3 contains 15 residues.

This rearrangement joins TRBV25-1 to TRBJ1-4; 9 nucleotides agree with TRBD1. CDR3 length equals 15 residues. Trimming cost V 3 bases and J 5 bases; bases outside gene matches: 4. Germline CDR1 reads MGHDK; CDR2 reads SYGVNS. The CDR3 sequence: CASSDDGQGNEKLFF. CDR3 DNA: TGTGCCAGCAGTGACGACGGACAGGGGAATGAAAAACTGTTTTTT.

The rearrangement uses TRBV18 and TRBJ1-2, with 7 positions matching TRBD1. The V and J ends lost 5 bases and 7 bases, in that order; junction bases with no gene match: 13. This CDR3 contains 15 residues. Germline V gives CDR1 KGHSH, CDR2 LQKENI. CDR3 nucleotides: TGTGCCAGCTCAATATGGACAGGAACTAGCGGTGGCTACACCTTC. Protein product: CASSIWTGTSGGYTF.

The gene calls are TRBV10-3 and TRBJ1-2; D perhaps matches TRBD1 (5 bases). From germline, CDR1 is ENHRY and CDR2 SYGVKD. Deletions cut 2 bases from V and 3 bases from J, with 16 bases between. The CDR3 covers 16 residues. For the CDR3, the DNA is TGTGCCATCAGTGAGACCAGACAGATTTCGGACTATGGCTACACCTTC. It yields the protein CAISETRQISDYGYTF.